These 23 T cell receptor beta chains were all obtained from the same sample, sequenced in a study of T cell repertoires in cytomegalovirus infection. MiXCR, applied by TCRdb to the reads, yields one record per CDR3 protein. In the table there are approximately 700,000 distinct CDR3 sequences, 35% of which are singletons. Sequencing was performed on PBMCs. These TCRs come from a human donor in good health (CMV status not recorded). Some clones in this sample may be carry-over from other donors' samples.

The chain has TRBV28 and TRBJ2-7; D may be TRBD2 (5 bases). The germline gives CDR1 MDHEN, CDR2 SYDVKM. The CDR3 spans 13 residues. Trimming removed 4 bases at V and 5 bases at J, with 12 bases between. The CDR3 DNA sequence: TGTGCCAGCAGTTGGTCGGGAACAAACGAGCAGTACTTC. It translates to CASSWSGTNEQYF.

The chain couples TRBV19 to TRBJ2-1, with 8 bases aligning to TRBD1. The germline V gene encodes CDR1 LNHDA and CDR2 SQIVND (reference sequence). The V gene end was trimmed by 5 bases and the J gene end by 0 bases; junction bases not matched to a gene: 9. CDR3 length equals 17 residues. The CDR3, as DNA: TGTGCCAGTAGTCTCAGACAGGGGTCCGGCTCCTACAATGAGCAGTTCTTC. Protein: CASSLRQGSGSYNEQFF.

This sequence joins TRBV9 and TRBJ2-7; perhaps TRBD2 as D (5 bases). From germline, CDR1 is SGDLS and CDR2 YYNGEE. The CDR3 loop spans 14 amino acids. Trimming removed 2 bases from V and 4 bases from J, with 13 bases in between. In DNA form, the CDR3 reads TGTGCCAGCAGCGTGGCGGGTTCCCCTTACGAGCAGTACTTC. This translates into CASSVAGSPYEQYF. The variable domain in full, completed from reference TRBV9 and TRBJ2-7, reads DSGVTQTPKHLITATGQRVTLRCSPRSGDLSVYWYQQSLDQGLQFLIQYYNGEERAKGNILERFSAQQFPDLHSELNLSSLELGDSALYFCASSVAGSPYEQYFGPGTRLTVT.

This clonotype has ten or more counts. The J gene is TRBJ2-1, the V gene TRBV7-8, with 12 bases that match TRBD2. CDR3 length: 15 amino acids. Germline V lookup: CDR1 SGHVS, CDR2 FQNEAQ. The trim removed 2 bases at V and 5 bases at J, leaving 1 base unmatched. The CDR3 coding sequence is TGTGCCAGCAGCTTATGGACTAGCGGGGACAATGAGCAGTTCTTC. It codes for CASSLWTSGDNEQFF.

This chain uses TRBV19 with TRBJ2-6; D gene uncertain. Germline V CDR1 and CDR2: LNHDA, SQIVND (reference sequence). Trimming pared 3 bases from V and 0 bases from J, leaving 12 bases between. This CDR3 has 17 amino acids. The CDR3 here is CASSMGFGSSGANVLTF. The CDR3 coding sequence is TGTGCCAGTAGTATGGGATTTGGCAGCTCTGGGGCCAACGTCCTGACTTTC. Complete variable domain (other parts from reference TRBV19 and TRBJ2-6): DGGITQSPKYLFRKEGQNVTLSCEQNLNHDAMYWYRQDPGQGLRLIYYSQIVNDFQKGDIAEGYSVSREKKESFPLTVTSAQKNPTAFYLCASSMGFGSSGANVLTFGAGSRLTVL.

This clonotype was observed a handful of times. The V call is TRBV28, the J call TRBJ2-7, with TRBD2 identical over 8 bases. V lost 3 bases to trimming and J lost 5 bases; unmatched junction nucleotides: 12. Germline CDR1 reads MDHEN; CDR2 reads SYDVKM. The CDR3 contains 16 residues. The CDR3 sequence: CASSLPGLAKSHEQYF. The CDR3 DNA reads as TGTGCCAGCAGTTTGCCCGGACTAGCCAAGAGCCACGAGCAGTACTTC.

There are many counts of this clonotype. The V and J genes are TRBV28 and TRBJ2-4; 7 bases align to TRBD2. Trimming took 6 bases from V and 0 from J; bases not matched to a gene: 11. The CDR3 runs 17 residues. Germline CDR1 reads MDHEN; CDR2 reads SYDVKM. Here the CDR3 reads CASSLSKSGVAKNIQYF. The CDR3, as DNA: TGTGCCAGCAGCCTGAGTAAGAGCGGGGTAGCCAAAAACATTCAGTACTTC.

The chain combines TRBV7-9 with TRBJ2-3, with D possibly TRBD2 on 6 matching bases. Trimming left V 5 bases short and J 1 base short, with 16 bases between. The germline CDR1 and CDR2 sequences are SEHNR and FQNEAQ (reference sequence). CDR3 size: 16 residues. CDR3 amino acids: CASSQLGRSRTDTQYF. The CDR3 nucleotides are TGTGCCAGCAGCCAACTTGGGAGGTCCCGCACAGATACGCAGTATTTT. The complete variable domain, with remaining parts taken from reference TRBV7-9 and TRBJ2-3, reads DTGVSQNPRHKITKRGQNVTFRCDPISEHNRLYWYRQTLGQGPEFLTYFQNEAQLEKSRLLSDRFSAERPKGSFSTLEIQRTEQGDSAMYLCASSQLGRSRTDTQYFGPGTRLTVL.

The chain is built from TRBV6-5 and TRBJ2-5; D is possibly TRBD2 (5 bases). Germline V gene lookup returns CDR1 MNHEY and CDR2 SVGAGI. Trimming removed 7 bases at V and 4 bases at J, with 19 bases between. There are 15 residues in the CDR3. The chain's CDR3 is CASTYYRGRTETQYF. CDR3 in DNA: TGTGCCAGCACCTATTACCGGGGTAGGACAGAGACCCAGTACTTC.

This clonotype was counted at least ten times. This chain connects TRBV28 to TRBJ2-7; D remains unclear. Trimming stripped 4 bases from V and 6 bases from J, with 10 bases between. From germline, CDR1 is MDHEN and CDR2 SYDVKM. The CDR3 length is 12 residues. The CDR3 loop is CASSSSRSEQYF. CDR3 DNA: TGTGCCAGCAGTTCTAGTCGCAGCGAGCAGTACTTC.

Notes on this clonotype: One end of the junction varies from germline; a read error may be responsible. The genes are TRBV12-3 or TRBV12-4 and TRBJ2-1, with a weak D call TRBD2 (5 bases). The CDR3 sequence is 14 residues long. The CDR3 is CASSSSGYYKEQFF. The CDR3 nucleotides are TGTGCCAGCAGTTCGAGCGGATACTACAAGGAGCAGTTCTTC.

This chain links TRBV10-3 with TRBJ2-7; D uncertain. Germline assignment: CDR1 ENHRY and CDR2 SYGVKD. Trimming took off 2 bases at V and 2 bases at J, with 7 bases between the two ends. The CDR3 is 13 residues long. The CDR3 loop is CAISERQTYEQYF. Written as DNA, the CDR3 is TGTGCCATCAGTGAGCGGCAGACCTACGAGCAGTACTTC.

Ten or more counts support this clonotype. The CDR3 sequence: CASSLARRQGNTEAFF. As DNA, the CDR3 is TGTGCCAGCAGCTTAGCTCGGCGGCAGGGAAACACTGAAGCTTTCTTT. V usage is TRBV7-2 and J usage is TRBJ1-1; D perhaps matches TRBD1 (5 bases). V was pared by 0 bases and J by 2 bases, with 13 bases between. Germline lookup yields CDR1 SGHTA and CDR2 FQGNSA. The CDR3 extends over 16 amino acids.

The CDR3 DNA is TGTGCCAGCAGCTTGGAGGAGACAGGTTCTTACAATGAGCAGTTCTTC. It encodes CASSLEETGSYNEQFF. The rearrangement joins TRBV5-4 to TRBJ2-1, with a possible D match to TRBD1 (6 bases). The V end was cut by 0 bases, the J end by 4 bases, with 14 bases between. The germline CDR1 and CDR2 sequences are SGHNT and YYREEE (reference sequence). CDR3 size: 16 residues.

This clonotype was seen a handful of times. This rearrangement joins TRBV5-6 to TRBJ2-7; 7 bases agree with TRBD1. The CDR3 covers 15 residues. Germline V gene lookup returns CDR1 SGHDT and CDR2 YYEEEE. V lost 3 bases to trimming and J lost 5 bases; unmatched junction nucleotides: 11. Here the CDR3 DNA reads TGTGCCAGCAGCTCGCTGGCGACAGGGAAAAACGAGCAGTACTTC. Protein sequence: CASSSLATGKNEQYF. Full variable domain (rest looked up from reference TRBV5-6 and TRBJ2-7): DAGVTQSPTHLIKTRGQQVTLRCSPKSGHDTVSWYQQALGQGPQFIFQYYEEEERQRGNFPDRFSGHQFPNYSSELNVNALLLGDSALYLCASSSLATGKNEQYFGPGTRLTVT.

This chain connects TRBV12-3 or TRBV12-4 to TRBJ1-3; 7 nucleotides line up with TRBD1. J was trimmed by 3 bases and V by 7 bases; bases with no gene match: 6. The length of the CDR3 is 14 residues. CDR3 region: CASNRGFRGNTIYF. For the CDR3, the DNA is TGTGCCAGCAACAGGGGATTCCGTGGAAACACCATATATTTT.

A few counts support this clonotype. The chain carries TRBV6-1 and TRBJ2-5; weak D call: TRBD1 (6 bases). V dropped 1 base and J dropped 10 bases, with 19 bases sitting between them. The length of the CDR3 is 15 residues. The germline V gene has CDR1 MNHNS and CDR2 SASEGT. The CDR3 bases are TGTGCCAGCAGTGAAGGAAAGACAGGCGCGCTCAGCCAGTACTTC. Translated, it gives CASSEGKTGALSQYF.

This clonotype has just a few counts. The J gene is TRBJ1-4, the V gene TRBV14; D uncertain. The germline CDR1 and CDR2 sequences are SGHDN and FVKESK. Deletions cut 0 bases from V and 7 bases from J, with 9 bases between. The CDR3 runs to 14 residues. The CDR3 region is CASSQDWGGEKLFF. The DNA for the CDR3 is TGTGCCAGCAGCCAAGATTGGGGTGGTGAAAAACTGTTTTTT.

V gene TRBV30 combines with J gene TRBJ1-1; maybe TRBD1 (6 bases). The V end was cut by 4 bases, the J end by 0 bases, with 12 bases between. This CDR3 has 14 amino acids. Germline assignment: CDR1 GTSNPN and CDR2 SVGIG (reference sequence). In DNA, the CDR3 is TGTGCCTGGATGAAGGCAGGGGTGAACACTGAAGCTTTCTTT. Translated, it gives CAWMKAGVNTEAFF.

This sequence joins TRBV7-8 and TRBJ1-5; maybe TRBD1 (5 bases). V was pared by 1 base and J by 2 bases, with 9 bases between. CDR3 length: 15 residues. Looked up from germline, CDR1 is SGHVS and CDR2 is FQNEAQ. The chain's CDR3 is CASSLVVGGNQPQHF. In nucleotides, the CDR3 is TGTGCCAGCAGCTTAGTAGTGGGGGGCAATCAGCCCCAGCATTTT.

The chain has TRBV13 and TRBJ1-6; a possible D gene is TRBD1 (5 bases). This CDR3 is 14 amino acids long. With 5 bases removed from V and 7 bases from J, the gap between germline ends came to 12 bases. CDR1 PRHDT and CDR2 FYEKMQ come from the germline V gene (reference sequence). The DNA for the CDR3 is TGTGCCAGCAGCGCCAGGGTGGGGAATTCACCCCTCCACTTT. It codes for CASSARVGNSPLHF.

This clonotype was detected a few times. This chain uses TRBV6-5 with TRBJ1-3; no firm D call. The CDR3 is 15 residues long. V was trimmed by 5 bases and J by 1 base, leaving 12 bases between them. Germline values: CDR1 MNHEY, CDR2 SVGAGI. For the CDR3, the DNA is TGTGCCAGCAGTCCCGACGGATTATCTGGAAACACCATATATTTT. Amino acid sequence: CASSPDGLSGNTIYF.

This clonotype was detected only a few times. This chain joins TRBV12-3 or TRBV12-4 and TRBJ1-5; TRBD1 matches 9 bases. This CDR3 is 16 amino acids long. V lost 6 bases to trimming and J lost 6 bases; unmatched junction nucleotides: 12. The CDR3 region has the DNA TGTGCCAGCAGCACGAGGACTACAGGGGGCGGTCAGCCCCAGCATTTT. Amino acids: CASSTRTTGGGQPQHF.